This T cell receptor (beta chain) was profiled in a study of blood T cell repertoires in COVID-19. Germline lookup yields CDR1 LNHNV and CDR2 YYDKDF (reference sequence). J was trimmed by 5 bases and V by 1 base; bases with no gene match: 11. The CDR3 extends over 17 amino acids. Method: immunoSEQ multiplex PCR; TCRdb's copy keeps in-frame clones and lacks some. Among approximately 210,000 clones listed, about 86% were seen once. The sequence derives from an older woman with acute or convalescent COVID-19. Sequences were obtained from peripheral blood. The rearrangement links TRBV15 to TRBJ2-5, with TRBD1 matching 9 bases. CDR3 in amino acids: CATSRGRTGGAFETQYF. The CDR3 nucleotides read TGTGCCACCAGCAGAGGTAGAACAGGGGGCGCATTTGAGACCCAGTACTTC.